Here is one T cell receptor (beta chain) with its context. Its specificity is not known. The data were obtained in a study of T cell repertoires in cytomegalovirus infection. Study context: Based on public TCR beta signatures, there were indications of CMV infection and of a matching HLA type.

V lost 5 bases and J lost 8, with 12 bases in between. Per germline, CDR1 SEHNR and CDR2 FQNEAQ (reference sequence). The CDR3 is 12 amino acids. Study-wide results and caveats: Adding up the frequency of public TCR beta families identified people who carried CMV plus the relevant HLA.

TCRdb re-derived calls from the reads in MiXCR, one entry per CDR3 protein. The table has around 450,000 distinct CDR3 sequences, 30% to 40% seen once. The genes are TRBV7-9 and TRBJ1-1; no clear D gene. This TCR was recovered from a human donor in good health (CMV status not recorded). Some clones in this sample may be carry-over from other donors' samples. The sample was PBMCs. CDR3 nucleotides: TGTGCCAGCAGCACCCGAAATAGGGAAGCTTTCTTT. Its protein product is CASSTRNREAFF.